These 5 T cell receptor beta chains were sequenced from one sample in a study of identical twins. TCRdb fed the 5' RACE reads into MiXCR, producing one record per CDR3 protein. Of 1.5 million to 2 million distinct CDR3 sequences listed, about 31% are singletons. Sequencing was carried out using cord blood. The receptor set was obtained from a newborn girl in good health.

This clonotype has only a few counts. V gene TRBV20-1 combines with J gene TRBJ2-5, with D hard to call. The CDR3 contains 12 residues. V shed 5 bases and J shed 5 bases, with 12 bases lying between them. CDR1 is DFQATT and CDR2 is SNEGSKA in the germline V gene (reference sequence). The CDR3 here is CSASRSWETQYF. CDR3 sequence (DNA): TGCAGTGCTTCGCGATCCTGGGAGACCCAGTACTTC.

This clonotype was counted a few times. The rearrangement links TRBV10-3 to TRBJ2-5, with D uncertain. V lost 2 bases and J 2 bases, leaving 6 bases between the germline ends. From germline, CDR1 is ENHRY and CDR2 SYGVKD. The CDR3 contains 13 residues. CDR3 in amino acids: CAISERRQETQYF. In DNA form, the CDR3 reads TGTGCCATCAGTGAGAGGCGGCAAGAGACCCAGTACTTC.

This clonotype was seen more than once but under ten times. In nucleotides, the CDR3 is TGTGCCAGCAGCTTAGTCGCCATTAGGACTAGCGGCTTCTACGAGCAGTACTTC. As protein: CASSLVAIRTSGFYEQYF. V and J are TRBV7-2 and TRBJ2-7; 10 bases agree with TRBD2. CDR1 and CDR2 (germline): SGHTA, FQGNSA. The CDR3 length is 18 residues. With 1 base clipped from V and 3 bases from J, the junction kept 12 bases outside the gene matches. Variable domain in full (rest from reference TRBV7-2 and TRBJ2-7): GAGVSQSPSNKVTEKGKDVELRCDPISGHTALYWYRQSLGQGLEFLIYFQGNSAPDKSGLPSDRFSAERTGGSVSTLTIQRTQQEDSAVYLCASSLVAIRTSGFYEQYFGPGTRLTVT.

The chain combines TRBV7-7 with TRBJ2-2, with 9 bases that match TRBD1. Germline V gene lookup returns CDR1 SSHAT and CDR2 FNYEAQ (reference sequence). CDR3 length: 15 amino acids. The V gene end was trimmed by 8 bases and the J gene end by 1 base; junction bases not matched to a gene: 5. CDR3 loop: CASVPGQGNTGELFF. The CDR3 DNA reads as TGTGCCAGCGTACCGGGACAGGGGAACACCGGGGAGCTGTTTTTT.

This clonotype was seen only a few times. The chain combines TRBV5-5 with TRBJ1-1; 12 bases match TRBD1. CDR1 and CDR2 from the germline V gene are SGHKS and YYEKEE (reference sequence). The CDR3 consists of 13 residues. The V and J ends lost 7 bases and 3 bases, in that order; junction bases with no gene match: 1. CDR3 loop: CASGDRGHTEAFF. DNA of the CDR3: TGTGCCAGCGGGGACAGGGGGCACACTGAAGCTTTCTTT.